Sequencing of this TCR beta chain was carried out in a study of OX40 agonist ivuxolimab in advanced cancers. This clone showed up just once. The CDR3 covers 16 residues. CDR1 is MGHRA, CDR2 YSYEKL, per germline. Trimming cost V 1 base and J 7 bases; bases outside gene matches: 10. Using immunoSEQ multiplex PCR, the repertoire was profiled, and TCRdb retains in-frame clones only, with some absent. The table includes 22,000 or so clones, roughly 84% detected once. The rearrangement joins TRBV4-1 to TRBJ2-7, with TRBD2 matching 10 bases. Sequenced material: CD4+ or CD8+ T cells sorted from blood, taken in a trial of the OX40 agonist ivuxolimab. The receptor was isolated from an adult with an advanced solid tumor such as melanoma, head and neck, liver or kidney cancer. The CDR3 reads CASSQGSSGSREEQYF. The CDR3 DNA is TGCGCCAGCAGCCAAGGATCTAGCGGGAGCCGGGAGGAGCAGTACTTC.